These 7 T cell receptor beta chains were all obtained from the same sample, sequenced in a study of blood T cell repertoires in COVID-19. Repertoires were generated with immunoSEQ multiplex PCR, while TCRdb's copy carries only in-frame clones and drops some. The profile shows some 350,000 clones, 87% of them singletons. Input material: peripheral blood. These receptors originate from a woman in her forties or fifties with COVID-19, enrolled during active disease.

J is TRBJ2-7 and V is TRBV27, with 14 bases identical to TRBD2. This CDR3 has 18 amino acids. Germline V gives CDR1 MNHEY, CDR2 SMNVEV (reference sequence). Trimming at V came to 2 bases and at J to 4 bases, leaving 10 bases not matched to a gene. CDR3 nucleotides: TGTGCCAGCAGTTTAAGACCTGGGACTAGCGGGAGTGTATACGAGCAGTACTTC. Protein sequence: CASSLRPGTSGSVYEQYF.

CDR3 sequence: CATLGAGVNTGELFF. The DNA of the CDR3 is TGTGCCACCCTTGGGGCGGGGGTTAACACCGGGGAGCTGTTTTTT. The chain couples TRBV27 to TRBJ2-2; 7 positions match TRBD2. This CDR3 is built from 15 residues. The V gene end was trimmed by 10 bases and the J gene end by 2 bases; junction bases not matched to a gene: 10. The germline V gene encodes CDR1 MNHEY and CDR2 SMNVEV (reference sequence).

The chain combines TRBV29-1 with TRBJ1-1; no reliable D call. The CDR3 contains 12 residues. In germline, CDR1 is SQVTM, CDR2 ANQGSEA. Between the trimmed V and J ends, which lost 7 bases and 1 base, there was a span of 10 bases. The CDR3 sequence: CSELSGNTEAFF. CDR3 coding DNA: TGCAGCGAGCTCTCCGGGAACACTGAAGCTTTCTTT. The variable domain in full, with the rest retrieved from reference TRBV29-1 and TRBJ1-1, is SAVISQKPSRDICQRGTSLTIQCQVDSQVTMMFWYRQQPGQSLTLIATANQGSEATYESGFVIDKFPISRPNLTFSTLTVSNMSPEDSSIYLCSELSGNTEAFFGQGTRLTVV.

The chain combines TRBV29-1 with TRBJ2-1; TRBD1 is a possible D gene (8 bases). V gave up 5 bases and J gave up 8 bases, with 10 bases separating them. Germline V gene sequence: CDR1 SQVTM, CDR2 ANQGSEA. CDR3 length: 11 residues. Here the CDR3 DNA reads TGCAGCGTTACAGGGGGGGATGAGCAGTTCTTC. This codes for CSVTGGDEQFF.

V usage is TRBV25-1 and J usage is TRBJ1-4; D is unresolved. V was clipped by 5 bases and J by 10 bases, with 20 bases between them. This CDR3 is built from 15 residues. The V gene's germline CDR1 is MGHDK and CDR2 SYGVNS. CDR3 DNA: TGTGCCAGCAGTAGGGAGGGCTTGGGCCGAGGAAAACTGTTTTTT. This sequence encodes CASSREGLGRGKLFF.

J is TRBJ2-1 and V is TRBV11-2; 8 bases align to TRBD2. The trim removed 1 base at V and 7 bases at J, leaving 15 bases unmatched. Germline-derived CDR1 and CDR2 are SGHAT and FQNNGV. The CDR3 covers 18 residues. CDR3 bases: TGTGCCAGCAGCTTAGTTTACCCGGGACTAGTAGCGGGGAATGAGCAGTTCTTC. Its translation: CASSLVYPGLVAGNEQFF.

This clone appeared once. The genes are TRBV7-8 and TRBJ2-7; 8 bases agree with TRBD2. After removal of 3 bases from V and 7 bases from J, the junction contained 14 bases not matched to a gene. CDR1 is SGHVS, CDR2 FQNEAQ, per germline. The CDR3 is 16 residues long. CDR3 DNA sequence: TGTGCCAGCAGCTTCCGGACTAGCCCTATCCTGGGTGAGCAGTACTTC. The encoded protein is CASSFRTSPILGEQYF.